Below, 20 T cell receptor beta chains from the same sample are listed, as sequenced in a study of early T cells in non-severe SARS-CoV-2 infection. TCRdb redid the calling of the 5' RACE reads with MiXCR, one entry per CDR3 protein. The profile covers some 70,000 distinct CDR3 sequences, with approximately 10% appearing a single time and 2.5% to 3.5% taken by the ten largest. Material: whole blood. The receptors here all came from an adult who was a healthcare worker with PCR-confirmed SARS-CoV-2 infection or an uninfected control (not recorded which).

The V gene is TRBV20-1, the J gene TRBJ1-4; TRBD1 matches at 8 bases. V shed 4 bases, J shed 0 bases, and the junction held 10 bases outside the gene matches. Germline CDR1 DFQATT, CDR2 SNEGSKA (reference sequence). This CDR3 has 17 amino acids. The CDR3: CSAIGQGVRSTNEKLFF. CDR3 in DNA: TGCAGTGCTATAGGACAGGGCGTCCGGTCAACTAATGAAAAACTGTTTTTT.

This clonotype was observed at least ten times. This chain connects TRBV10-2 to TRBJ2-1, with 7 bases identical to TRBD1. V lost 4 bases to trimming and J lost 9 bases; unmatched junction nucleotides: 12. The CDR3 is 15 residues long. CDR1 is WSHSY, CDR2 SAAADI, per germline. In DNA form, the CDR3 reads TGCGCCAGCAGTGGAACAGGGGAAGCACAATTTGAGCAGTTCTTC. Its translation is CASSGTGEAQFEQFF.

This clonotype was observed a handful of times. The chain employs TRBV7-9 and TRBJ1-1, with D uncertain. CDR3 length: 13 amino acids. CDR1 is SEHNR, CDR2 FQNEAQ, per germline (reference sequence). V lost 1 base and J lost 7, with 10 bases in between. CDR3 loop: CASSLVGLGEAFF. CDR3 DNA sequence: TGTGCCAGCAGCTTAGTAGGGCTAGGTGAAGCTTTCTTT.

This clonotype is deemed medium-sized (0.01 to 0.1%). The V gene is TRBV28, the J gene TRBJ2-3, with D tentatively TRBD2 (6 bases). This CDR3 is 14 amino acids long. Germline V CDR1 and CDR2: MDHEN, SYDVKM. The V and J ends lost 8 bases and 1 base respectively, with 13 bases between them. The DNA of the CDR3 is TGTGCCAGCTCCTTTGTAGCGGGCACAGATACGCAGTATTTT. Its protein product is CASSFVAGTDTQYF.

V and J are TRBV7-2 and TRBJ1-1; D possibly corresponds to TRBD1 (5 bases). Trimming removed 6 bases from V and 5 bases from J, with 19 bases in between. There are 15 residues in the CDR3. In germline, CDR1 is SGHTA, CDR2 FQGNSA. CDR3 loop: CASSPRTPGGTEAFF. CDR3 nucleotides: TGTGCCAGCAGTCCTAGGACGCCGGGGGGGACTGAAGCTTTCTTT.

V gene TRBV12-3 or TRBV12-4 combines with J gene TRBJ2-1, with TRBD2 matching over 11 bases. This CDR3 is built from 15 residues. V lost 7 bases, J lost 5 bases, and 7 bases stayed unmatched. CDR3 sequence: CASTIAGGPNNEQFF. The CDR3 DNA sequence: TGTGCCAGCACCATAGCGGGAGGGCCTAACAATGAGCAGTTCTTC.

V usage is TRBV5-1 and J usage is TRBJ2-3; 7 positions agree with TRBD2. J was trimmed by 0 bases and V by 0 bases; bases with no gene match: 1. This CDR3 has 15 residues. CDR1 is SGHRS and CDR2 is YFSETQ in the germline V gene. CDR3 sequence reads: CASSLVSGSTDTQYF. The CDR3 nucleotides read TGCGCCAGCAGCTTGGTTAGCGGGAGCACAGATACGCAGTATTTT.

This clonotype was picked up a small number of times. J is TRBJ2-1 and V is TRBV7-2; a possible D gene is TRBD1 (6 bases). The V gene's germline CDR1 is SGHTA and CDR2 FQGNSA. The CDR3 has 16 residues. V dropped 6 bases and J dropped 4 bases, with 19 bases sitting between them. This CDR3 reads CASRQGPRPGYNEQFF. The DNA for the CDR3 is TGTGCCAGCAGACAGGGACCGCGGCCAGGGTACAATGAGCAGTTCTTC.

This clonotype showed up many times. This chain links TRBV5-6 with TRBJ1-5; a weak D match, TRBD1 (5 bases). From germline, CDR1 is SGHDT and CDR2 YYEEEE. The germline V and J ends were trimmed by 3 bases and 5 bases, with 12 bases remaining between them. The CDR3 loop spans 14 amino acids. The CDR3 sequence is CASSSMGGYQPQHF. The CDR3 DNA sequence: TGTGCCAGCAGCTCCATGGGGGGTTATCAGCCCCAGCATTTT.

There are a few counts of this clonotype. The CDR3 here is CASTIEYGGITDTQYF. CDR3 nucleotide sequence: TGTGCCAGCACAATTGAATATGGCGGGATCACAGATACGCAGTATTTT. The V gene is TRBV2, the J gene TRBJ2-3, with D maybe TRBD2 (6 bases). This CDR3 contains 16 residues. V dropped 7 bases and J dropped 2 bases, with 19 bases sitting between them. Germline CDR1 SNHLY, CDR2 FYNNEI.

The chain couples TRBV2 to TRBJ1-3, with D maybe TRBD1 (5 bases). The V gene lost 6 bases and the J gene lost 4 bases, with 10 bases spanning the gap. Germline CDR1 is SNHLY and CDR2 is FYNNEI. The CDR3 contains 13 residues. In DNA, the CDR3 is TGTGCCAGCAGGGGGGAGTCCGGAAACACCATATATTTT. Translation: CASRGESGNTIYF.

In this sample, this clonotype turned up many times. The CDR3 nucleotides are TGTGCCAGCAGTGAACCCGGGGAGCTGTTTTTT. Translating gives CASSEPGELFF. The chain links TRBV2 to TRBJ2-2; D unclear. V lost 2 bases, J lost 6 bases, and 1 base lay in between. Germline V gene data show CDR1 as SNHLY and CDR2 as FYNNEI. This CDR3 has 11 amino acids. The full variable domain, its missing parts supplied by reference TRBV2 and TRBJ2-2, is EPEVTQTPSHQVTQMGQEVILRCVPISNHLYFYWYRQILGQKVEFLVSFYNNEISEKSEIFDDQFSVERPDGSNFTLKIRSTKLEDSAMYFCASSEPGELFFGEGSRLTVL.

This clonotype was counted between two and nine times. V usage is TRBV28 and J usage is TRBJ2-7; D possibly corresponds to TRBD1 (7 bases). V shed 3 bases and J shed 0 bases, with 12 bases lying between them. Germline loops: CDR1 MDHEN, CDR2 SYDVKM. This CDR3 has 15 residues. CDR3 sequence: CASSLPGGSSYEQYF. As DNA, the CDR3 is TGTGCCAGCAGTTTGCCAGGGGGGAGCTCCTACGAGCAGTACTTC.

The chain joins TRBV29-1 to TRBJ2-5; no clear D. Germline-derived CDR1 and CDR2 are SQVTM and ANQGSEA. The CDR3 sequence is 11 residues long. Trimming left V 7 bases short and J 3 bases short, with 9 bases between. Here the CDR3 reads CSAGPKETQYF. The CDR3 DNA follows: TGCAGCGCAGGACCCAAAGAGACCCAGTACTTC.

The chain is built from TRBV11-2 and TRBJ2-1; a weak D match, TRBD2 (6 bases). The CDR3 sequence is 12 residues long. The V and J ends lost 4 bases and 10 bases respectively, with 11 bases between them. The V gene's germline CDR1 is SGHAT and CDR2 FQNNGV. This CDR3 reads CASSSGLREQFF. The CDR3 DNA is TGTGCCAGCAGCTCAGGACTACGGGAGCAGTTCTTC.

This clonotype was counted only a few times. This chain joins TRBV7-2 and TRBJ2-1; no firm D call. The CDR3 has 15 residues. From germline, CDR1 is SGHTA and CDR2 FQGNSA. Between the trimmed V and J ends, which lost 1 base and 13 bases, there was a span of 20 bases. Here the CDR3 DNA reads TGTGCCAGCAGCTTAGGTGCAGGAGTGGTGGGCGTTCAGTTCTTC. As protein: CASSLGAGVVGVQFF.

This clonotype occurred many times. The chain joins TRBV7-2 to TRBJ1-2; D not certain. The CDR3 has 15 residues. Germline values: CDR1 SGHTA, CDR2 FQGNSA. V dropped 0 bases and J dropped 2 bases, with 10 bases sitting between them. The CDR3 reads CASSLAPTANYGYTF. The CDR3, as DNA: TGTGCCAGCAGCTTAGCCCCAACAGCCAACTATGGCTACACCTTC.

V gene TRBV6-2 or TRBV6-3 combines with J gene TRBJ2-7, with D perhaps being TRBD1 or TRBD2 (5 bases each). Germline values: CDR1 MNHEY, CDR2 SVGEGT. Trimming cost V 4 bases and J 6 bases, with 19 bases left between them. CDR3 size: 15 residues. CDR3 DNA sequence: TGTGCCAGCAGTTCACTAGGGACCAGTCTGGGCGAGCAGTACTTC. Residues: CASSSLGTSLGEQYF.

The chain carries TRBV20-1 and TRBJ2-7; weak D call: TRBD1 (5 bases). The CDR3 is made up of 14 amino acids. With 2 bases removed from V and 6 bases from J, the gap between germline ends came to 17 bases. The V gene's germline CDR1 is DFQATT and CDR2 SNEGSKA (reference sequence). The CDR3 DNA follows: TGCAGTGCTAGACACGGCTACTCTCAGGGCGAGCAGTACTTC. This translates into CSARHGYSQGEQYF.

The V gene is TRBV5-1, the J gene TRBJ1-2; D is undetermined. The CDR3 runs to 15 residues. CDR1 and CDR2 from the germline V gene are SGHRS and YFSETQ. V was pared by 4 bases and J by 0 bases, with 13 bases between. Written as DNA, the CDR3 is TGCGCCAGCAGCCCGTGGGCCTCCTCTAACTATGGCTACACCTTC. As protein: CASSPWASSNYGYTF.